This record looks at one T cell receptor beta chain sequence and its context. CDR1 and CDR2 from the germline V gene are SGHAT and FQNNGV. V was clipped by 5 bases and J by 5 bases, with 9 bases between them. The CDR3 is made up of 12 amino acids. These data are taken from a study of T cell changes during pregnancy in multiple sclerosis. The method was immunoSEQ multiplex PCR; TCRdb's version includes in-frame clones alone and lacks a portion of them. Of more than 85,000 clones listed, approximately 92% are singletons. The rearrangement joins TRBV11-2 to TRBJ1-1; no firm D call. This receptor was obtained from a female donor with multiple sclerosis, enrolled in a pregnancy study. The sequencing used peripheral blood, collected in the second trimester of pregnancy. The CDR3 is CASSERGTEAFF. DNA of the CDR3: TGTGCCAGCAGCGAAAGAGGGACTGAAGCTTTCTTT. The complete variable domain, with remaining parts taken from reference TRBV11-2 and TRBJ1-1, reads EAGVAQSPRYKIIEKRQSVAFWCNPISGHATLYWYQQILGQGPKLLIQFQNNGVVDDSQLPKDRFSAERLKGVDSTLKIQPAKLEDSAVYLCASSERGTEAFFGQGTRLTVV.